Presented here are 19 T cell receptor beta chains from one specimen sequenced in a study of cytomegalovirus exposure and HLA in healthy donors. Assay used: immunoSEQ multiplex PCR; TCRdb lists only in-frame clones, some missing. Among 250,000 to 350,000 clones listed, 87% were seen once. The material sequenced was PBMCs. These receptors all stem from a woman between 25 and 40 years old in good health and CMV-seropositive.

The chain couples TRBV7-2 to TRBJ2-3; 8 positions agree with TRBD2. The CDR3 spans 13 residues. CDR1 and CDR2 from the germline V gene are SGHTA and FQGNSA. J lost 5 bases, V lost 8 bases, and 6 bases had no gene match. The CDR3 loop is CASRSGGGDTQYF. CDR3 nucleotides: TGTGCCAGCCGAAGCGGGGGAGGAGATACGCAGTATTTT.

This chain connects TRBV23-1 to TRBJ2-7; 10 bases line up with TRBD1. TRBV23-1 is noted as an ORF with a role that remains uncertain. This CDR3 contains 16 residues. V was clipped by 2 bases and J by 4 bases; unmatched bases: 8. The CDR3 DNA follows: TGCGCCAGCAGTCAACCCCCTAGACAGGGGGCATACGAGCAGTACTTC. Amino acids: CASSQPPRQGAYEQYF.

The chain uses TRBV9 and TRBJ1-5; D unresolved. The CDR3 is made up of 13 amino acids. V shed 1 base and J shed 7 bases, with 9 bases lying between them. The germline CDR1 and CDR2 sequences are SGDLS and YYNGEE. The CDR3 region has the DNA TGTGCCAGCAGCGTATTCGAGGGCCAGCCCCAGCATTTT. Its translation is CASSVFEGQPQHF.

J is TRBJ2-2 and V is TRBV4-1, with D maybe TRBD2 (5 bases). The CDR3 has 15 amino acids. CDR1 is MGHRA and CDR2 is YSYEKL in the germline V gene. V was shortened by 2 bases and J by 5 bases, with 12 bases between the two germline ends. Written as DNA, the CDR3 is TGCGCCAGCAGCCAACTCTGGGGAGAGACCGGGGAGCTGTTTTTT. Translation gives CASSQLWGETGELFF.

The chain couples TRBV7-2 to TRBJ1-6; 9 bases line up with TRBD1. Germline CDR1 and CDR2: SGHTA and FQGNSA. J gave up 10 bases and V 6 bases, and 4 bases lay outside the gene matches. The CDR3 runs 13 residues. Here the CDR3 reads CASSPTGGSPLHF. DNA for the CDR3: TGTGCCAGCAGTCCTACAGGGGGCTCACCCCTCCACTTT.

This clone came up a few times. The chain recombines TRBV19 with TRBJ1-5; perhaps TRBD1 as D (5 bases). Germline assignment: CDR1 LNHDA and CDR2 SQIVND (reference sequence). The CDR3 runs to 14 residues. Trimming shortened V by 5 bases and J by 3 bases, and 11 bases separated the two germline ends. CDR3 protein: CASSGQGFNQPQHF. The CDR3 DNA is TGTGCCAGTAGTGGTCAGGGATTCAATCAGCCCCAGCATTTT.

The V gene is TRBV7-2, the J gene TRBJ2-7; 7 bases map to TRBD1. The germline CDR1 and CDR2 sequences are SGHTA and FQGNSA. The CDR3 extends over 13 amino acids. The trim removed 5 bases at V and 2 bases at J, leaving 3 bases unmatched. The CDR3 DNA follows: TGTGCCAGCAGCCGGACAGGAACCTACGAGCAGTACTTC. It specifies CASSRTGTYEQYF.

This chain links TRBV6-5 with TRBJ2-7, with D unresolved. CDR1 and CDR2 (germline): MNHEY, SVGAGI. Trimming took off 0 bases at V and 4 bases at J, with 13 bases between the two ends. CDR3 length: 15 amino acids. The CDR3 reads CASSYSFGVKYEQYF. The DNA of the CDR3 is TGTGCCAGCAGTTACTCTTTCGGAGTAAAATACGAGCAGTACTTC.

V usage is TRBV18 and J usage is TRBJ2-2; tentatively, D is TRBD1 or TRBD2 (5 bases each). Trimming pared 4 bases from V and 4 bases from J, leaving 13 bases between. The CDR3 runs 15 residues. Germline loops: CDR1 KGHSH, CDR2 LQKENI. CDR3 residues: CASSRKAGTTGELFF. Here the CDR3 DNA reads TGTGCCAGCTCACGAAAGGCAGGGACCACCGGGGAGCTGTTTTTT.

V and J are TRBV28 and TRBJ1-5; 12 nucleotides agree with TRBD1. CDR3 length equals 13 residues. Germline trimming cut 6 bases from V and 7 bases from J; bases unmatched to any gene: 1. Per germline, CDR1 MDHEN and CDR2 SYDVKM. The CDR3 protein is CASRGTGGQPQHF. The CDR3 coding sequence is TGTGCCAGCAGGGGGACAGGGGGCCAGCCCCAGCATTTT.

The CDR3 protein is CASSPPVALSYEQYF. In DNA form, the CDR3 reads TGTGCCAGCTCGCCTCCCGTAGCACTCTCCTACGAGCAGTACTTC. This rearrangement joins TRBV2 to TRBJ2-7; D ambiguous. Germline-derived CDR1 and CDR2 are SNHLY and FYNNEI. The length of the CDR3 is 15 residues. Trimming took off 8 bases at V and 0 bases at J, with 17 bases between the two ends.

This chain joins TRBV20-1 and TRBJ2-3; no reliable D call. Germline CDR1 DFQATT, CDR2 SNEGSKA (reference sequence). The CDR3 length is 11 residues. CDR3: CSADRTDTQYF. The CDR3 bases are TGCAGCGCCGATCGCACAGATACGCAGTATTTT.

The chain couples TRBV6-6 to TRBJ2-7; the match to TRBD2 covers 9 bases. The CDR3 covers 15 residues. V lost 2 bases to trimming and J lost 6 bases; unmatched junction nucleotides: 8. CDR1 is MNHNY, CDR2 SVGAGI, per germline (reference sequence). The CDR3 here is CASSYSSGGGIEQYF. The DNA of the CDR3 is TGTGCCAGCAGTTACAGTAGCGGGGGTGGGATCGAGCAGTACTTC.

The rearrangement links TRBV6-5 to TRBJ1-4, with D tentatively TRBD1 (5 bases). The germline CDR1 and CDR2 sequences are MNHEY and SVGAGI. V was trimmed by 7 bases and J by 8 bases, leaving 20 bases between them. CDR3 length: 15 residues. Here the CDR3 reads CASTQGHTSREKLFF. CDR3 nucleotides: TGTGCCAGCACACAAGGACACACCTCACGGGAAAAACTGTTTTTT.

This clone has a count of ten or more. The chain carries TRBV5-6 and TRBJ1-6, with 9 nucleotides matching TRBD1. J was trimmed by 7 bases and V by 4 bases; bases with no gene match: 9. The germline CDR1 and CDR2 sequences are SGHDT and YYEEEE. This CDR3 contains 16 residues. The chain's CDR3 is CASSEDRGLQNSPLHF. In DNA, the CDR3 is TGTGCCAGCAGCGAGGACAGGGGACTCCAAAATTCACCCCTCCACTTT.

V is TRBV5-4 and J is TRBJ2-7, with a tentative D call TRBD1 (6 bases). Germline CDR1 and CDR2: SGHNT and YYREEE (reference sequence). Trimming left V 0 bases short and J 7 bases short, with 17 bases between. The CDR3 has 15 amino acids. The CDR3 here is CASSLATGPQGEQYF. Written as DNA, the CDR3 is TGTGCCAGCAGCTTGGCCACAGGGCCTCAGGGTGAGCAGTACTTC.

The genes are TRBV10-3 and TRBJ1-2; D is perhaps TRBD1 (6 bases). Trimming removed 7 bases at V and 0 bases at J, with 18 bases between. Germline CDR1 is ENHRY and CDR2 is SYGVKD. CDR3 length: 16 residues. CDR3 amino acids: CAIKSGNRDANYGYTF. In nucleotides, the CDR3 is TGTGCCATCAAATCAGGGAACAGGGACGCTAACTATGGCTACACCTTC.

The V gene is TRBV5-3, the J gene TRBJ1-4, with D unclear. Being an ORF, TRBV5-3 has a function that is uncertain. The length of the CDR3 is 14 residues. V was trimmed by 3 bases and J by 6 bases, leaving 12 bases between them. The CDR3 sequence is CARSWGLEDEKLFF. CDR3 bases: TGTGCCAGAAGCTGGGGTCTCGAGGATGAAAAACTGTTTTTT.

This clone appeared a single time. This chain connects TRBV5-1 to TRBJ1-3; D call uncertain. This CDR3 is 14 amino acids long. Trimming removed 4 bases at V and 0 bases at J, with 8 bases between. Germline-derived CDR1 and CDR2 are SGHRS and YFSETQ. CDR3 in DNA: TGCGCCAGCAGCCCGGGATTCTCTGGAAACACCATATATTTT. It specifies CASSPGFSGNTIYF.